The T cell receptor (beta chain) described here comes from a study of T cells in Graves' hyperthyroidism and ophthalmopathy. Graves' hyperthyroidism is called stable when ophthalmopathy does not progress within 18 months. This clonotype has just a few counts. Amplified regions were TCR beta CDR3 sequences from RNA transcripts. In the first-round RT-PCR of the TCR CDR3, the HTBI primer set was used. TCRdb processed the multiplex PCR reads anew with MiXCR; each CDR3 protein has one entry. The sample holds some 620,000 distinct CDR3 sequences, around 15% seen once. Germline CDR1 DFQATT, CDR2 SNEGSKA (reference sequence). CDR3 size: 13 residues. V lost 2 bases, J lost 2 bases, and 9 bases lay in between.

The receptor was derived from a woman aged 25 to 39 with Graves' hyperthyroidism. The sequenced sample consisted of blood. V usage is TRBV20-1 and J usage is TRBJ1-1; unclear D gene. CDR3 amino acids: CSARQRVNTEAFF. The CDR3 region has the DNA TGCAGTGCTAGACAGCGGGTCAACACTGAAGCTTTCTTT.